The T cell receptor (beta chain) under discussion was sequenced for a study of blood T cell repertoires in COVID-19. Study details: From T cells, B-cell-depleted T cells, or PBMCs came the material, which was cDNA or gDNA.

The CDR3 sequence is 14 residues long. The germline V gene encodes CDR1 MNHNY and CDR2 SVGAGI (reference sequence). Trimming pared 5 bases from V and 0 bases from J, leaving 10 bases between. Original methodology: Amplification of reference gene primers was used by the study to estimate nucleated cell counts. Clones were sequenced by immunoSEQ multiplex PCR, and TCRdb holds only the in-frame ones, with some missing. V and J calls and clone size are those listed in that table; D and trimming were worked out from the DNA. The sample holds 250,000 to 350,000 clones, approximately 91% seen once. This sequence was found in a man younger than 35 with active or convalescent COVID-19. The rearrangement links TRBV6-6 to TRBJ2-5; a possible D gene is TRBD2 (5 bases). Sequenced input: peripheral blood. In DNA, the CDR3 is TGTGCCAGCAGTACACGGGAAAACCAAGAGACCCAGTACTTC. Encoded protein: CASSTRENQETQYF.